The 3 T cell receptor beta chains presented below share a single source sample, sequenced in a study of blood T cell repertoires in COVID-19. Only in-frame clones appear in the TCRdb table, and some are missing; sequencing was by immunoSEQ multiplex PCR. The sample includes roughly 370,000 clones, just under 90% of them seen just once. The source material was PBMCs or T cells enriched from blood (not recorded which). Source of these receptors: a woman aged 45-60 years who had recovered from COVID-19.

This clone showed up just once. The genes are TRBV4-1 and TRBJ1-2; possible D gene TRBD1, 6 bases. The CDR3 is 13 residues long. The germline V and J ends were trimmed by 3 bases and 6 bases, with 11 bases remaining between them. The V gene's germline CDR1 is MGHRA and CDR2 YSYEKL. The CDR3 region is CASSHWTEDGYTF. CDR3 coding DNA: TGCGCCAGCAGCCACTGGACAGAAGATGGCTACACCTTC.

V and J are TRBV19 and TRBJ1-2; D gene ambiguous. CDR3 size: 12 residues. V was shortened by 6 bases and J by 6 bases, with 11 bases between the two germline ends. Germline CDR1 LNHDA, CDR2 SQIVND (reference sequence). CDR3 nucleotide sequence: TGTGCCAGTAGCCCCCCTCAGGATGGCTACACCTTC. This codes for CASSPPQDGYTF. The complete variable domain, with remaining parts taken from reference TRBV19 and TRBJ1-2, reads DGGITQSPKYLFRKEGQNVTLSCEQNLNHDAMYWYRQDPGQGLRLIYYSQIVNDFQKGDIAEGYSVSREKKESFPLTVTSAQKNPTAFYLCASSPPQDGYTFGSGTRLTVV.

The chain is built from TRBV6-6 and TRBJ1-5; the D is unclear. Trimming pared 3 bases from V and 0 bases from J, leaving 12 bases between. This CDR3 is built from 16 residues. Germline CDR1 is MNHNY and CDR2 is SVGAGI (reference sequence). CDR3 nucleotide sequence: TGTGCCAGCAGTTATTCCGCGGATTATAGCAATCAGCCCCAGCATTTT. Translation: CASSYSADYSNQPQHF.